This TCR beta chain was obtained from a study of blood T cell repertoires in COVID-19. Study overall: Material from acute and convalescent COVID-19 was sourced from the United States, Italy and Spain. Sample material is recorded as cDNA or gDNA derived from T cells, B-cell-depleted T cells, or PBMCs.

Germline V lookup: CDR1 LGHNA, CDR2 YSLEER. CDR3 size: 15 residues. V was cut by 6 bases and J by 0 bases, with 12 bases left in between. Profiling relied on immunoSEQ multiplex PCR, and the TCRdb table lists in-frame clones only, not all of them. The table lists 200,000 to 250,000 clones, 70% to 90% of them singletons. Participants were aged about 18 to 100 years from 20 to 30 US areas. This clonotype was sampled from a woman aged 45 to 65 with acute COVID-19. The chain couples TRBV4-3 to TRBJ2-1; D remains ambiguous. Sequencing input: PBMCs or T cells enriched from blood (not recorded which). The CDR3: CASSISPSSYNEQFF. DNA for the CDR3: TGCGCCAGCAGTATATCTCCCAGCTCCTACAATGAGCAGTTCTTC.